A single sample is the source of the 8 T cell receptor beta chains below, sequenced in a study of blood T cell repertoires in COVID-19. The assay was immunoSEQ multiplex PCR, and TCRdb's table has in-frame clones only and misses some. The sample lists over 75,000 clones; around 82% were seen once. The sequencing sample was made of peripheral blood. The receptors originated from a man aged 45-60 years who had recovered from COVID-19.

The V and J genes are TRBV27 and TRBJ1-2, with D possibly being TRBD1 (5 bases). CDR3 length: 14 residues. Trimming stripped 3 bases from V and 8 bases from J, with 16 bases between. In germline, CDR1 is MNHEY, CDR2 SMNVEV (reference sequence). The DNA of the CDR3 is TGTGCCAGCAGTTTCCCACAGGCTTTCGGAGGCTACACCTTC. Its translation: CASSFPQAFGGYTF.

The chain joins TRBV19 to TRBJ1-2; 7 nucleotides align to TRBD1. Per the germline V gene, CDR1 is LNHDA and CDR2 is SQIVND (reference sequence). V lost 2 bases to trimming and J lost 0 bases; unmatched junction nucleotides: 3. The CDR3 runs 15 residues. Here the CDR3 DNA reads TGTGCCAGTAGTATATCCCAGGGGGCTAACTATGGCTACACCTTC. The encoded protein is CASSISQGANYGYTF.

The rearrangement links TRBV5-4 to TRBJ1-3, with D maybe TRBD1 (6 bases). The V and J ends lost 3 bases and 1 base respectively, with 8 bases between them. Germline CDR1 SGHNT, CDR2 YYREEE (reference sequence). This CDR3 has 14 amino acids. Here the CDR3 DNA reads TGTGCCAGCAGCTACCAGGGGTCTGGAAACACCATATATTTT. Amino acid sequence: CASSYQGSGNTIYF.

The rearrangement links TRBV7-2 to TRBJ2-3, with 10 bases aligning to TRBD1. Unmatched junction bases numbered 6, after V lost 4 bases and J lost 8 bases. The germline CDR1 and CDR2 sequences are SGHTA and FQGNSA. This CDR3 has 14 residues. The CDR3 bases are TGTGCCAGCAGCTCGGACAGGGGGTTGCCTACGCAGTATTTT. It encodes CASSSDRGLPTQYF.

The chain links TRBV7-2 to TRBJ1-6, with D perhaps matching TRBD1 (6 bases). This CDR3 has 16 residues. The germline gives CDR1 SGHTA, CDR2 FQGNSA. Trimming stripped 6 bases from V and 5 bases from J, with 17 bases between. The CDR3 loop is CASSEGGGINNSPLHF. The CDR3, as DNA: TGTGCCAGCAGTGAGGGTGGGGGCATCAATAATTCACCCCTCCACTTT.

The genes are TRBV19 and TRBJ1-3; 10 nucleotides agree with TRBD1. Germline CDR1 and CDR2: LNHDA and SQIVND (reference sequence). Trimming at V came to 10 bases and at J to 7 bases, leaving 4 bases not matched to a gene. CDR3 length equals 12 residues. The CDR3 DNA reads as TGTGCCACGACGGACAGGGGGAACACCATATATTTT. Its translation: CATTDRGNTIYF. The full variable domain, with the rest looked up from reference TRBV19 and TRBJ1-3, is DGGITQSPKYLFRKEGQNVTLSCEQNLNHDAMYWYRQDPGQGLRLIYYSQIVNDFQKGDIAEGYSVSREKKESFPLTVTSAQKNPTAFYLCATTDRGNTIYFGEGSWLTVV.

The chain couples TRBV6-1 to TRBJ1-1; D remains unclear. Germline CDR1 MNHNS, CDR2 SASEGT. CDR3 size: 13 residues. V was pared by 0 bases and J by 4 bases, with 6 bases between. The CDR3 spells CASSEAPGTEAFF. The CDR3, as DNA: TGTGCCAGCAGTGAAGCCCCGGGCACTGAAGCTTTCTTT.

This sequence joins TRBV5-1 and TRBJ2-6; no definite D call. From germline, CDR1 is SGHRS and CDR2 YFSETQ. Trimming took off 6 bases at V and 4 bases at J, with 5 bases between the two ends. The CDR3 loop spans 12 amino acids. The CDR3 reads CASISGANVLTF. In nucleotides, the CDR3 is TGCGCCAGCATTTCGGGGGCCAACGTCCTGACTTTC.